The 12 T cell receptor beta chains listed next were all sequenced from one sample in a study of CD8 T cells in ankylosing spondylitis. The study's findings and limits: Ankylosing spondylitis blood appeared to be characterized by a TCR beta motif of about 8 highly homologous variants.

These receptors are not linked to any known antigen. TCRdb itself ran the 5' RACE reads through MiXCR, one entry per CDR3 protein. The top ten hold around 7% of the sample, which has a few hundred thousand distinct CDR3 sequences, roughly 12% seen once. The sequencing sample was made of blood, either unsorted or a sorted T cell fraction (not recorded which). These receptors originate from a male donor with ankylosing spondylitis.

The chain links TRBV29-1 to TRBJ2-7; D might be TRBD1 (6 bases). Trimming took 3 bases from V and 7 from J, leaving 13 bases between them. CDR3 length: 12 residues. Germline-derived CDR1 and CDR2 are SQVTM and ANQGSEA. The CDR3 here is CSVDIRGQEQYF. Written as DNA, the CDR3 is TGCAGCGTTGATATCAGGGGTCAAGAGCAGTACTTC.

This clonotype has just a few counts. The rearrangement uses TRBV20-1 and TRBJ1-5, with 11 bases lining up with TRBD1. V dropped 5 bases and J dropped 7; count of bases not matched to a gene: 10. The CDR3 sequence is 15 residues long. The germline V gene has CDR1 DFQATT and CDR2 SNEGSKA (reference sequence). The CDR3 protein is CSAGSRTGGFQPQHF. The CDR3, as DNA: TGCAGTGCTGGATCCAGGACAGGGGGCTTCCAGCCCCAGCATTTT.

This clonotype was picked up a small number of times. The chain recombines TRBV4-2 with TRBJ1-2; TRBD1 matches 7 bases. Losses at the gene ends were 0 bases for V and 1 base for J; bases not matched to a gene: 11. The CDR3 is 18 residues long. Germline assignment: CDR1 LGHNA and CDR2 YNFKEQ. CDR3 residues: CASSQETGIMGGNYGYTF. For the CDR3, the DNA is TGTGCCAGCAGCCAAGAGACAGGGATTATGGGCGGTAACTATGGCTACACCTTC.

Concerning this clonotype: The final CDR3 position lacks the conserved phenylalanine or tryptophan, pointing to a likely read error. The chain has TRBV5-4 and TRBJ1-5, with 8 nucleotides matching TRBD1. The germline V gene has CDR1 SGHNT and CDR2 YYREEE (reference sequence). This CDR3 is 19 amino acids long. J gave up 0 bases and V 1 base, and 12 bases lay outside the gene matches. The CDR3: CASSLLPPGQEYSNQPQHL. The CDR3 region has the DNA TGTGCCAGCAGCTTGCTACCTCCGGGACAGGAGTATAGCAATCAGCCCCAGCATTTG.

This clonotype was picked up a small number of times. J is TRBJ2-2 and V is TRBV20-1, with a weak D call TRBD2 (6 bases). The V and J ends lost 3 bases and 1 base respectively, with 18 bases between them. Per germline, CDR1 DFQATT and CDR2 SNEGSKA (reference sequence). The CDR3 sequence is 17 residues long. The CDR3 bases are TGCAGTGCTAGGGGTATTGGAGGGACTCTGAACACCGGGGAGCTGTTTTTT. It is translated as CSARGIGGTLNTGELFF.

The chain has TRBV23-1 and TRBJ1-2; TRBD1 aligns across 9 bases. TRBV23-1 is known as an ORF, though its function is uncertain. J was trimmed by 4 bases and V by 1 base; bases with no gene match: 10. CDR3 length: 17 residues. The CDR3 coding sequence is TGCGCCAGCAGTCAATGCGGCCTCGGGACAGGGATCTATGGCTACACCTTC. It encodes CASSQCGLGTGIYGYTF.

This clonotype showed up just a few times. The V gene is TRBV5-1, the J gene TRBJ2-1; 8 bases agree with TRBD2. Germline V gene lookup returns CDR1 SGHRS and CDR2 YFSETQ. This CDR3 comprises 14 residues. The ends lost 5 bases at V and 5 bases at J; junction bases unmatched: 6. The CDR3 region has the DNA TGCGCCAGCAGGCTACTAGCGGAGGACAATGAGCAGTTCTTC. Translated: CASRLLAEDNEQFF.

The chain uses TRBV6-1 and TRBJ2-4; 8 bases agree with TRBD1. This CDR3 has 17 residues. Unmatched junction bases numbered 6, after V lost 1 base and J lost 1 base. The germline gives CDR1 MNHNS, CDR2 SASEGT. The CDR3 DNA follows: TGTGCCAGCAGTGAAGGGACAGGGCTTCTGGCCAAAAACATTCAGTACTTC. Its translation is CASSEGTGLLAKNIQYF.

This clonotype was detected only once. The gene calls are TRBV6-4 and TRBJ2-3; D not certain. Germline V lookup: CDR1 MRHNA, CDR2 SNTAGT. There are 15 residues in the CDR3. The ends were cut back, 4 bases at V and 0 bases at J, with 11 bases in the middle. Written as DNA, the CDR3 is TGTGCCAGCAGTGCATCGTATTCTAGCACAGATACGCAGTATTTT. Translating it yields CASSASYSSTDTQYF.

This clonotype was detected only a few times. Because the CDR3's place on the DNA is in doubt, the DNA is left out and the CDR3 is given as listed by TCRdb. The V and J genes are TRBV21-1 and TRBJ1-5. TRBV21-1 is reported as a pseudogene. A total of 14 residues make up the CDR3, ends included. CDR3 protein: CASNSYKCYQPQHF.

This chain uses TRBV7-2 with TRBJ2-1, with TRBD1 as a possible D gene (6 bases). Trimming removed 4 bases at V and 7 bases at J, with 14 bases between. CDR1 and CDR2 from the germline V gene are SGHTA and FQGNSA. The CDR3 has 14 residues. For the CDR3, the DNA is TGTGCCAGCAGCTCGACCTTACAGGGAAATGAGCAGTTCTTC. This codes for CASSSTLQGNEQFF.

This chain links TRBV25-1 with TRBJ2-3; 12 bases align to TRBD2. CDR1 is MGHDK and CDR2 is SYGVNS in the germline V gene. CDR3 length equals 17 residues. The trim removed 6 bases at V and 6 bases at J, leaving 13 bases unmatched. CDR3 coding DNA: TGTGCCAGCAGAACTCACCCGACTAGCGGGAGTACGGATACGCAGTATTTT. Translation gives CASRTHPTSGSTDTQYF.